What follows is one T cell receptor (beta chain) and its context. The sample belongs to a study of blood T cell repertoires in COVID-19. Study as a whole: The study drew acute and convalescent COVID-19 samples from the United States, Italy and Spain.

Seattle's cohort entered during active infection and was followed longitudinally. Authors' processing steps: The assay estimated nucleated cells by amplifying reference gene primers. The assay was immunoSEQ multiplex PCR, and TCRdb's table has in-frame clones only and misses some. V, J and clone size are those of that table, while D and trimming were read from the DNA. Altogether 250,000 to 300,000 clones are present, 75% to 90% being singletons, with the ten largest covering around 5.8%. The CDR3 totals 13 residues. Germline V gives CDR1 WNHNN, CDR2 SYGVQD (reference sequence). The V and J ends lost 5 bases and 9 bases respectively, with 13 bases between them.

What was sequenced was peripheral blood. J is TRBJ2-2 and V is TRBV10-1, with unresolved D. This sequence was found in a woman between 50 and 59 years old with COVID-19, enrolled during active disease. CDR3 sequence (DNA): TGCGCCAGCAGTCCCAGTCCATCCTGGGAGCTGTTTTTT. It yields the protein CASSPSPSWELFF.